This paragraph covers one T cell receptor beta chain sequence. Its binding antigen is unknown. No base quality values were provided; no much bigger clone lies one nucleotide off. Taken from cysteine to phenylalanine, the CDR3 has 14 residues. Left in the record is the CDR3 DNA by itself, 42 bases read in frame from the first base. The germline V gene yields SGHTA for CDR1 and FQGTGA for CDR2. The junction carries 15 bases between V and J, which are trimmed by 5 bases and 5 bases respectively. The Quick-DNA Microprep Kit was used to extract genomic DNA from the sorted cells. TCRbeta DNA was amplified with the immunoSEQ hsTCRbeta kit following the manufacturer's protocol. TCRbeta libraries were sequenced on an Illumina MiSeq instrument. Processing in the source paper ran as follows. Following removal of out-of-frame sequences, 2.4 million or so distinct TCRbeta sequences were retained, with an average of roughly 62,000 per individual. Each individual was scored using the number of 164 previously reported CMV-associated TCRbeta sequences that the individual carried and the total number of productive distinct TCRbeta sequences. A beta-binomial model was reimplemented in Python, and scikit-learn random forests with default parameters were trained on US cohort data. Classifier performance on the Belgian cohort was summarized as median AUC with percentile confidence intervals over 10,000 bootstrap iterations. TCRdb took this table from immuneACCESS and kept in-frame rearrangements with V and J called. Such tables lack part of the clones; where checked against another copy, unresolved V genes explain under half of the gap, and the rest is unexplained. That table is the source of V, J and clone size, and D and trimming were worked out from the DNA. For this sample there are about 52,000 clones; 80% to 85% appear just once. Together, the top ten hold around 1.5% of the sample.

The sample is drawn from a study of memory CD4+ T cells and cytomegalovirus serostatus (dated by TCRdb to between 2017 and 2020). Some background on the complete study: The cohort comprised about 33 healthy Belgian adults, 9 CMV seropositive and some 24 CMV seronegative. The study sequenced CD4+ memory TCRbeta repertoires of a Belgian cohort with known cytomegalovirus serostatus to replicate a published TCR-based CMV serostatus classifier.

The investigation overall reported the following: For predicting CMV serostatus, the median bootstrapped AUC was about 0.94 using the original framework and around 0.9 using a US-trained random forest. Of under 200 previously reported CMV-associated TCRbeta sequences, about 72 appeared in the CD4+ memory repertoires, each in one to five individuals. Only CD4+CD45RO+ memory cells were sequenced, unlike the original study, which covered naive and memory CD4+ and CD8+ populations. Results were interpreted as suggesting that the CMV-associated TCR signature is largely present in the CD4+ memory repertoire. A median bootstrapped AUC of roughly 0.94 with a 95% CI of 0.76-1.00 was achieved on the Belgian cohort by the original-framework classifier.

Single viable CD3+CD4+CD8-CD45RO+ cells were sorted as memory CD4+ T cells on a FACSAria II. To determine CMV serostatus, a Roche Elecsys assay was used that detects serum IgG against CMV pp150, pp28, p38 and p52. Following thawing, total CD4+ T cells were enriched through positive selection using CD4 magnetic microbeads. The samples came from a different study that was designed specifically to examine the CD4+ T cell memory repertoire. Peripheral blood mononuclear cells were isolated and cryopreserved according to standard operating procedures, and serum was kept at -80 degrees C. The staining used CD3-PerCP (BW264/56), CD4-APC (RPA-T4), CD45RO-PE (UCHT1) and CD8-Pacific Orange (3B5) antibodies, and Sytox blue was used to exclude non-viable cells.

The receptor was derived from an adult in good health and CMV-seropositive. In this chain, TRBV7-3 is recombined with TRBJ2-5; the D element might be TRBD1 or TRBD2, as each aligns at 6 bases. The specimen sequenced was memory CD4+ T cells from blood. The CDR3 reads CASSPSGGGETQYF. The nucleotides are TGTGCCAGCAGCCCCTCCGGGGGCGGGGAGACCCAGTACTTC.